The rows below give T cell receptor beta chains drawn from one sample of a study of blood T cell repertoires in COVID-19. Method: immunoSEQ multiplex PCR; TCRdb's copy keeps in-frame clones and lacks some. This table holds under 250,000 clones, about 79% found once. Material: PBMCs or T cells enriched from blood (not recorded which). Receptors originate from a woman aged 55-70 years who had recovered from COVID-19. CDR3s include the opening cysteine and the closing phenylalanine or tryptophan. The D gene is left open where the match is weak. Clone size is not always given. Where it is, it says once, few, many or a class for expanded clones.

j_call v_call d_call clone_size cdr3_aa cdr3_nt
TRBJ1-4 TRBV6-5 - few CASSYSGSGNEKLFF TGTGCCAGCAGTTACAGTGGATCGGGAAATGAAAAACTGTTTTTT
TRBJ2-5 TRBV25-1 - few CASSYGLQETQYF TGTGCCAGCAGTTACGGGTTACAAGAGACCCAGTACTTC
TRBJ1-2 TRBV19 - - CASSWGTGANYGYTF TGTGCCAGTAGTTGGGGGACGGGAGCTAACTATGGCTACACCTTC
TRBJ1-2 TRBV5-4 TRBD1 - CASSLGQGNVYGYTF TGTGCCAGCAGCTTGGGACAGGGGAATGTTTATGGCTACACCTTC
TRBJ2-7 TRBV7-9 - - CASSRGYEQYF TGTGCCAGCAGCCGAGGCTACGAGCAGTACTTC
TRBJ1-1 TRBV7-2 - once CASSSGFGTEAFF TGTGCCAGCAGCAGCGGATTTGGCACTGAAGCTTTCTTT
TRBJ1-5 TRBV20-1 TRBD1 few CSAGDRGKPQHF TGCAGTGCTGGTGACAGGGGGAAGCCCCAGCATTTT
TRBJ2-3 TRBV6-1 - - CASSEVDYLSSTQYF TGTGCCAGCAGTGAAGTTGACTATTTATCTAGCACGCAGTATTTT
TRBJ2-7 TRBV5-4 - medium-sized CASSLGGSWQYF TGTGCCAGCAGCTTGGGAGGTTCCTGGCAGTACTTC
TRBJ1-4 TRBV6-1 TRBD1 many CATFTGVLEKLFF TGTGCCACCTTTACAGGGGTTCTTGAAAAACTGTTTTTT
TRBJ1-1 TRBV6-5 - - CASSPRPGTEAFF TGTGCCAGCAGTCCAAGACCGGGGACTGAAGCTTTCTTT
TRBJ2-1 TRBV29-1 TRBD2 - CSVESGASGSYNEQFF TGCAGCGTTGAATCGGGCGCTAGCGGGTCGTACAATGAGCAGTTCTTC
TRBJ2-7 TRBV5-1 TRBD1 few CASSPGTGDDEQYF TGCGCCAGCAGTCCCGGGACAGGCGACGACGAGCAGTACTTC
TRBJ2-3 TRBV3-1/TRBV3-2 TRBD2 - CASSQDKAGVVVSTDTQYF TGTGCCAGCAGCCAAGATAAAGCGGGAGTTGTCGTGAGCACAGATACGCAGTATTTT
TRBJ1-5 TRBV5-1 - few CASREGPYSNQPQHF TGCGCCAGCCGCGAGGGTCCCTATAGCAATCAGCCCCAGCATTTT
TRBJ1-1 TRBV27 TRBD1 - CASSPTGARMNTEAFF TGTGCCAGCAGTCCGACAGGGGCCCGAATGAACACTGAAGCTTTCTTT
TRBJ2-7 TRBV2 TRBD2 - CASSGEGYEQYF TGTGCCAGCAGTGGGGAGGGGTACGAGCAGTACTTC
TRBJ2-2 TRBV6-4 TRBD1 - CASSLRTGSTGELFF TGTGCCAGCAGTCTACGGACAGGGAGCACCGGGGAGCTGTTTTTT
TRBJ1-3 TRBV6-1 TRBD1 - CASSERPTGNPGNTIYF TGTGCCAGCAGTGAAAGACCGACAGGGAATCCCGGAAACACCATATATTTT
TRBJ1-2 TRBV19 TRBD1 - CASSRFRPGTGNYGYTF TGTGCCAGTAGTAGATTCCGTCCCGGGACAGGGAACTATGGCTACACCTTC
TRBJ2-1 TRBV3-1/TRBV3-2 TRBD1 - CASSPQGTVFNNEQFF TGTGCCAGCAGCCCGCAGGGGACAGTATTTAACAATGAGCAGTTCTTC
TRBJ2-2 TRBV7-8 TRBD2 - CASSWRAGDTGELFF TGTGCCAGCAGCTGGAGGGCGGGGGACACCGGGGAGCTGTTTTTT
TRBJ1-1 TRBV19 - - CASSQGMNTEAFF TGTGCCAGTTCACAGGGAATGAACACTGAAGCTTTCTTT
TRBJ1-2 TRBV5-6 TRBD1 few CASSRDRGFYGYTF TGTGCCAGCAGCCGGGACAGGGGGTTCTATGGCTACACCTTC
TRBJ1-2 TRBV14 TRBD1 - CASSPSPGQGDYGYTF TGTGCCAGCAGCCCATCCCCGGGACAGGGAGACTATGGCTACACCTTC
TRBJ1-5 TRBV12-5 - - CASGLVDTGNQPQHF TGTGCTAGTGGTTTGGTTGATACGGGCAATCAGCCCCAGCATTTT
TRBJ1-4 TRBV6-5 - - CASRRDEKLFF TGTGCCAGCAGGCGGGACGAAAAACTGTTTTTT
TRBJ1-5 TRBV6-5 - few CASSYSGGPQHF TGTGCCAGCAGTTACAGCGGAGGGCCCCAGCATTTT
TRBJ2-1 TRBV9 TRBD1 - CASSRDRNNEQFF TGTGCCAGCAGCCGGGACAGAAACAATGAGCAGTTCTTC
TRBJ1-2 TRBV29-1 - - CSVVGAPLSDGYTF TGCAGCGTTGTGGGGGCCCCCCTCTCGGATGGCTACACCTTC
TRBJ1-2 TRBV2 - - CASSEALQGTYGYTF TGTGCCAGCAGTGAAGCGCTTCAGGGGACCTATGGCTACACCTTC
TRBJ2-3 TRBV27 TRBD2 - CASSLLSGSGGTQYF TGTGCCAGCAGTTTATTGAGCGGGAGTGGGGGTACGCAGTATTTT
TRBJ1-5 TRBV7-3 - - CASSLINQPQHF TGTGCCAGCAGCTTAATAAATCAGCCCCAGCATTTT
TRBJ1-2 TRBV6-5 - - CASCVGGSRNGYTF TGTGCCAGCTGCGTCGGGGGTAGTAGGAATGGCTACACCTTC
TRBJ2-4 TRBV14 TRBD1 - CASSPLGQGPAKNIQYF TGTGCCAGCAGCCCCTTAGGACAGGGCCCAGCCAAAAACATTCAGTACTTC
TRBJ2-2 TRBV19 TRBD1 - CASSIQGELRRRELFF TGTGCCAGTAGTATCCAGGGGGAACTGCGGAGAAGGGAGCTGTTTTTT
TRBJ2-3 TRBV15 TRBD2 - CATSRDLLAGESEYF TGTGCCACCAGCAGAGACCTACTAGCGGGTGAATCGGAGTATTTT
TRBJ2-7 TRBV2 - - CASSESGVSYEQYF TGTGCCAGCAGTGAAAGCGGCGTTTCCTACGAGCAGTACTTC
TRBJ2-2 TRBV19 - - CASRISVTGELFF TGTGCCAGTAGAATCAGCGTCACCGGGGAGCTGTTTTTT
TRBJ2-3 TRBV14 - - CASSQEKGVDTQYF TGTGCCAGCAGCCAAGAAAAGGGGGTGGATACGCAGTATTTT
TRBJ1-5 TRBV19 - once CASSIQLGGNQPQHF TGTGCCAGTAGTATCCAGCTCGGGGGCAATCAGCCCCAGCATTTT
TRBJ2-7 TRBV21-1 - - CASSKVGQSYEQYF TGTGCCAGCAGCAAAGTGGGACAGTCCTACGAGCAGTACTTC
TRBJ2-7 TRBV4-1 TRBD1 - CASSQGTGEEGVDEQYF TGCGCCAGCAGCCAAGGGACAGGGGAAGAGGGGGTTGACGAGCAGTACTTC
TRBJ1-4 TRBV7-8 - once CASSLDPRGEKLFF TGTGCCAGCAGCTTAGATCCCAGAGGGGAAAAACTGTTTTTT
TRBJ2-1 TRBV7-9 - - CASSPRETSDEQFF TGTGCCAGCAGCCCTAGGGAGACGTCGGATGAGCAGTTCTTC
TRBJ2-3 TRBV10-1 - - CASSDGGITDTQYF TGCGCCAGCAGTGACGGCGGGATCACAGATACGCAGTATTTT
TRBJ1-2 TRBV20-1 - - CSASGRAGGYTF TGCAGTGCTAGTGGCAGGGCCGGTGGCTACACCTTC
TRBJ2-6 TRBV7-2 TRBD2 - CAIPGGDGANVLTF TGTGCCATCCCGGGGGGTGACGGGGCCAACGTCCTGACTTTC
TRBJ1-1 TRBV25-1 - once CASSDSGRVNTEAFF TGTGCCAGCAGTGATTCCGGCAGGGTAAACACTGAAGCTTTCTTT
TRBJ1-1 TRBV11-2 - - CASSLRSGTEAFF TGTGCCAGCAGCTTACGATCGGGCACTGAAGCTTTCTTT
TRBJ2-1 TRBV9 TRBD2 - CASSARLADKHEQFF TGTGCCAGCAGCGCCCGACTAGCGGACAAACATGAGCAGTTCTTC
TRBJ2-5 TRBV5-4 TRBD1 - CASSQNHRGETQYF TGTGCCAGCAGCCAAAACCACAGGGGAGAGACCCAGTACTTC